Below, 8 T cell receptor beta chains from the same sample are listed, as sequenced in a study of brain T cells in children with intractable seizures (dated by TCRdb to about 2021). The library was prepared using the immunoSEQ multiplex PCR assay. The immuneACCESS repertoire file appears here via TCRdb, limited to in-frame rearrangements. These files lack a portion of the clones; in checked studies, under half of the deficit traces to unresolved V genes, and the cause of the others is not known. The sample profile shows around 44,000 clones; 90% of them were found once. The ten largest make up approximately 6% of the sample. This specimen's time point label, interpreted: resected brain tissue, or blood drawn just prior to surgery. Here the sequenced sample was peripheral blood, taken at surgery. These receptors originate from a girl aged 2 to 10 with tuberous sclerosis and intractable seizures.

This clone has more than one count but fewer than ten. The chain recombines TRBV2 with TRBJ2-1, with TRBD2 identical over 9 bases. Germline loops: CDR1 SNHLY, CDR2 FYNNEI. The CDR3 contains 14 residues. J gave up 4 bases and V 10 bases, and 8 bases lay outside the gene matches. The CDR3 bases are TGTGCCACACAACCTAGCGGGGATTACAATGAGCAGTTCTTC. Protein: CATQPSGDYNEQFF.

The rearrangement links TRBV12-3 or TRBV12-4 to TRBJ2-1; weak D call: TRBD1 (5 bases). The CDR3 covers 12 residues. V was clipped by 5 bases and J by 10 bases, with 12 bases between them. This CDR3 reads CASSRRESEQFF. The CDR3 DNA follows: TGTGCCAGCAGTCGCAGGGAATCCGAGCAGTTCTTC.

The genes are TRBV9 and TRBJ2-1; 14 bases align to TRBD2. V lost 3 bases, J lost 10 bases, and 6 bases stayed unmatched. The V gene's germline CDR1 is SGDLS and CDR2 YYNGEE. CDR3 length: 15 amino acids. This CDR3 reads CASSAGTSGGEEQFF. The CDR3 coding sequence is TGTGCCAGCAGCGCAGGGACTAGCGGGGGTGAGGAGCAGTTCTTC.

This rearrangement joins TRBV2 to TRBJ1-2; D is undetermined. CDR1 is SNHLY and CDR2 is FYNNEI in the germline V gene. This CDR3 is 15 amino acids long. V gave up 7 bases and J gave up 0 bases, with 15 bases separating them. DNA of the CDR3: TGTGCCAGCAAGAAGGATTCCGCGCCTAACTATGGCTACACCTTC. Its protein is CASKKDSAPNYGYTF.

This clone was detected only a few times. The CDR3 sequence is CASSLQGTGDTEAFF. In nucleotides, the CDR3 is TGCGCCAGCAGCTTGCAGGGGACAGGGGACACTGAAGCTTTCTTT. J is TRBJ1-1 and V is TRBV5-1; 10 bases are shared with TRBD1. The V and J ends lost 1 base and 3 bases, in that order; junction bases with no gene match: 3. CDR1 and CDR2 (germline): SGHRS, YFSETQ. The CDR3 length is 15 residues.

V and J are TRBV6-5 and TRBJ1-2; D is unresolved. The CDR3 consists of 13 residues. Germline-derived CDR1 and CDR2 are MNHEY and SVGAGI. Trimming cost V 2 bases and J 6 bases, with 10 bases left between them. The CDR3 loop is CASSYAWQDGYTF. CDR3 nucleotide sequence: TGTGCCAGCAGTTACGCTTGGCAGGATGGCTACACCTTC.

The V call is TRBV7-2, the J call TRBJ1-3, with no clear D. Deletions cut 2 bases from V and 2 bases from J, with 13 bases between. Germline-derived CDR1 and CDR2 are SGHTA and FQGNSA. This CDR3 region has 16 residues. The CDR3 region has the DNA TGTGCCAGCAGCTTATTGGCAGGCTACACTGGAAACACCATATATTTT. Protein: CASSLLAGYTGNTIYF.

The chain uses TRBV6-5 and TRBJ2-2, with D perhaps TRBD2 (5 bases). This CDR3 is built from 15 residues. The germline CDR1 and CDR2 sequences are MNHEY and SVGAGI. Trimming left V 4 bases short and J 2 bases short, with 11 bases between. The CDR3 here is CASSFQTKNTGELFF. In nucleotides, the CDR3 is TGTGCCAGCAGTTTCCAGACTAAAAACACCGGGGAGCTGTTTTTT.